This TCR beta chain was found in a study of human CD8 memory T cell subsets. Exhausted-like traits marked the TPEX cells, which were CCR7+ PD-1+ TIGIT+ early memory CD8+ T cells. The authors made TCR beta libraries using UMI-labeled 5' RACE. TCRdb re-called the 5' RACE reads, yielding one record per CDR3 amino acid sequence without DNA. This listing includes over 8,000 distinct CDR3 sequences. This clonotype is labeled medium-sized based on frequency. The sequenced sample was CD8+ T cells from PBMCs. This TCR derives from a human donor in good health.

The CDR3 here is CASSSDAGTAGYEQYF. The gene calls are TRBV19 and TRBJ2-7; TCRdb selects TRBD1, and the lack of DNA leaves this call unchecked. Germline V gene lookup returns CDR1 LNHDA and CDR2 SQIVND (reference sequence). The CDR3 sequence is 16 residues long.